A single TCR beta chain is shown here with its context. Its antigen is still unknown. The ends were cut back, 0 bases at V and 7 bases at J, with 15 bases in the middle. The CDR3 runs to 15 residues. Germline-derived CDR1 and CDR2 are WSHSY and SAAADI. This specimen belongs to a study of early stage breast cancer tumors. Study at large: Each sample averaged around 10-fold read coverage. General observations from the study: Commonly generated sequences made up most enriched TCRB sequences shared between patients. Unsorted bulk genomic DNA sequencing lacked pairing and functional marker data.

Libraries were prepared by immunoSEQ multiplex PCR; TCRdb keeps only in-frame clonotypes and omits some of them. The table includes approximately 54,000 clones, 78% detected once. What was sequenced was blood. The chain has TRBV10-2 and TRBJ1-2; D unclear. This TCR was sampled from a person aged 40 to 50 with breast cancer. CDR3 DNA sequence: TGCGCCAGCAGTGAGTCTCCGGGAGGAACGGGTGGCTACACCTTC. Protein: CASSESPGGTGGYTF.